A single sample is the source of the 18 T cell receptor beta chains below, sequenced in a study of cytomegalovirus exposure and HLA in healthy donors. The PCR made use of 60 Vbeta and 13 Jbeta primers. Assay used: immunoSEQ multiplex PCR; TCRdb lists only in-frame clones, some missing. The sample holds 100,000 to 150,000 clones. Specimen: PBMCs. These receptors all stem from a woman aged 35 to 49 in good health and CMV-seropositive.

The J gene is TRBJ2-1, the V gene TRBV4-1; 10 bases are shared with TRBD1. The CDR3 is made up of 18 amino acids. Germline CDR1 reads MGHRA; CDR2 reads YSYEKL. V lost 3 bases to trimming and J lost 0 bases; unmatched junction nucleotides: 8. The CDR3 DNA follows: TGCGCCAGCAGCCACCGGGACAGGGGTCTTAGCTCCTACAATGAGCAGTTCTTC. Protein product: CASSHRDRGLSSYNEQFF.

The rearrangement joins TRBV28 to TRBJ1-5, with no clear D. CDR1 and CDR2 from the germline V gene are MDHEN and SYDVKM. The CDR3 covers 14 residues. V was cut by 4 bases and J by 4 bases, with 11 bases left in between. In DNA, the CDR3 is TGTGCCAGCAGTTCCAGGCCTCCGAATCAGCCCCAGCATTTT. Amino acids: CASSSRPPNQPQHF.

The chain has TRBV2 and TRBJ2-6; TRBD2 matches 14 bases. The junction had 2 bases not matched to a gene; V was cut back by 6 bases and J by 1 base. The CDR3 is 17 residues long. Germline V gives CDR1 SNHLY, CDR2 FYNNEI. The CDR3 region is CASSRLAGGSGANVLTF. The CDR3 bases are TGTGCCAGCAGCCGACTAGCGGGAGGGTCTGGGGCCAACGTCCTGACTTTC.

The rearrangement uses TRBV7-2 and TRBJ2-1; 14 bases are a match to TRBD2. CDR1 is SGHTA and CDR2 is FQGNSA in the germline V gene. The CDR3 is 16 residues long. J was trimmed by 6 bases and V by 5 bases; bases with no gene match: 6. The CDR3 DNA sequence: TGTGCCAGCAGCCCCCCGGGACTAGCGGGAGCCAATGAGCAGTTCTTC. It yields the protein CASSPPGLAGANEQFF.

J is TRBJ2-5 and V is TRBV6-5; D is perhaps TRBD2 (7 bases). The J call may be incorrect, as the DNA end agrees better with TRBJ2-7. The CDR3 covers 14 residues. Germline-derived CDR1 and CDR2 are MNHEY and SVGAGI. This CDR3 reads CASSSPRGGYEQYF. The CDR3 DNA sequence: TGTGCCAGCAGTAGCCCAAGGGGGGGATACGAGCAGTACTTC.

The chain employs TRBV29-1 and TRBJ1-4, with TRBD1 as a possible D gene (5 bases). The V gene's germline CDR1 is SQVTM and CDR2 ANQGSEA. V dropped 5 bases and J dropped 4 bases, with 11 bases sitting between them. This CDR3 spans 13 amino acids. For the CDR3, the DNA is TGCAGCGTTCGACAGTTCCTTAATGAAAAACTGTTTTTT. Its protein is CSVRQFLNEKLFF.

V and J are TRBV29-1 and TRBJ1-1; no clear D. This CDR3 is 12 amino acids long. The V gene lost 3 bases and the J gene lost 4 bases, with 9 bases spanning the gap. Germline assignment: CDR1 SQVTM and CDR2 ANQGSEA. CDR3 residues: CSVEGRFTEAFF. The DNA for the CDR3 is TGCAGCGTTGAGGGCCGTTTCACTGAAGCTTTCTTT.

The rearrangement uses TRBV7-2 and TRBJ2-7; 7 nucleotides line up with TRBD1. From germline, CDR1 is SGHTA and CDR2 FQGNSA. The V segment lost 5 bases and the J segment 7 bases; nucleotides outside the gene matches: 5. This CDR3 has 12 amino acids. CDR3 sequence: CASSPPGGEQYF. CDR3 nucleotides: TGTGCCAGCAGCCCCCCAGGGGGTGAGCAGTACTTC.

V usage is TRBV5-4 and J usage is TRBJ1-2; D remains ambiguous. The V end was cut by 0 bases, the J end by 4 bases, with 10 bases between. The CDR3 covers 14 residues. The germline V gene has CDR1 SGHNT and CDR2 YYREEE (reference sequence). This CDR3 reads CASSLDHAVYGYTF. The DNA of the CDR3 is TGTGCCAGCAGCTTGGATCACGCGGTCTATGGCTACACCTTC. Based on the CDR3 plus reference TRBV5-4 and TRBJ1-2, the full variable domain is ETGVTQSPTHLIKTRGQQVTLRCSSQSGHNTVSWYQQALGQGPQFIFQYYREEENGRGNFPPRFSGLQFPNYSSELNVNALELDDSALYLCASSLDHAVYGYTFGSGTRLTVV.

The chain employs TRBV7-9 and TRBJ2-7, with 8 nucleotides matching TRBD1. The CDR3 consists of 15 residues. The ends lost 7 bases at V and 7 bases at J; junction bases unmatched: 15. Germline V gene sequence: CDR1 SEHNR, CDR2 FQNEAQ (reference sequence). CDR3 region: CASTKTGGRYVEQYF. The CDR3 DNA follows: TGTGCCAGCACAAAAACAGGGGGTCGCTATGTGGAGCAGTACTTC.

The gene calls are TRBV4-3 and TRBJ2-5; 13 bases match TRBD2. TRBJ2-7 explains the end of the DNA better; the J call may be wrong. The CDR3 covers 16 residues. From germline, CDR1 is LGHNA and CDR2 YSLEER. CDR3 loop: CASSTRWTSGSYEQYF. CDR3 DNA: TGCGCCAGCAGCACACGTTGGACTAGCGGGAGTTACGAGCAGTACTTC.

The V gene is TRBV19, the J gene TRBJ1-3; 9 nucleotides match TRBD1. Germline V lookup: CDR1 LNHDA, CDR2 SQIVND (reference sequence). The CDR3 sequence is 16 residues long. V lost 7 bases, J lost 2 bases, and 9 bases stayed unmatched. The CDR3 nucleotides are TGTGCCAGTACCGCGACAGGGGGAGGCACTGGAAACACCATATATTTT. This translates into CASTATGGGTGNTIYF.

The chain combines TRBV28 with TRBJ1-1; no definite D call. This CDR3 spans 11 amino acids. Trimming pared 4 bases from V and 4 bases from J, leaving 4 bases between. Germline V gene lookup returns CDR1 MDHEN and CDR2 SYDVKM. For the CDR3, the DNA is TGTGCCAGCAGTTACACCACTGAAGCTTTCTTT. Translated: CASSYTTEAFF.

The CDR3 here is CSSRVDTQYF. In DNA, the CDR3 is TGCAGTTCGCGGGTCGATACGCAGTATTTT. The gene calls are TRBV20-1 and TRBJ2-3; D is possibly TRBD2 (5 bases). The V gene's germline CDR1 is DFQATT and CDR2 SNEGSKA (reference sequence). The CDR3 contains 10 residues. Trimming left V 8 bases short and J 6 bases short, with 9 bases between.

CDR3 sequence (DNA): TGTGCCAGCAGCGTAGCCCTCGGACAGCCGAACACCGGGGAGCTGTTTTTT. Translated, it gives CASSVALGQPNTGELFF. The chain links TRBV9 to TRBJ2-2; possible D gene TRBD1, 6 bases. V was trimmed by 0 bases and J by 0 bases, leaving 12 bases between them. The CDR3 covers 17 residues. Germline V gene data show CDR1 as SGDLS and CDR2 as YYNGEE.

In nucleotides, the CDR3 is TGTGCCAGTAGCTTCGACAGGTCCGAAGCTTTCTTT. It is translated as CASSFDRSEAFF. The chain recombines TRBV19 with TRBJ1-1; D might be TRBD1 (6 bases). Deletions cut 6 bases from V and 8 bases from J, with 13 bases between. Germline V gives CDR1 LNHDA, CDR2 SQIVND (reference sequence). There are 12 residues in the CDR3.

The chain uses TRBV6-1 and TRBJ2-7; 8 bases line up with TRBD1. With 1 base clipped from V and 2 bases from J, the junction kept 10 bases outside the gene matches. The CDR3 loop spans 17 amino acids. The V gene's germline CDR1 is MNHNS and CDR2 SASEGT. The CDR3 region is CASSEGWWGTGTYEQYF. The CDR3 DNA reads TGTGCCAGCAGTGAAGGATGGTGGGGGACAGGAACCTACGAGCAGTACTTC.

V and J are TRBV27 and TRBJ1-2; TRBD1 matches at 10 bases. CDR3 size: 16 residues. After removal of 5 bases from V and 5 bases from J, the junction contained 11 bases not matched to a gene. Germline values: CDR1 MNHEY, CDR2 SMNVEV (reference sequence). CDR3 residues: CASSASYGTGVYGYTF. The CDR3, as DNA: TGTGCCAGCAGTGCTAGCTACGGGACAGGGGTTTATGGCTACACCTTC.